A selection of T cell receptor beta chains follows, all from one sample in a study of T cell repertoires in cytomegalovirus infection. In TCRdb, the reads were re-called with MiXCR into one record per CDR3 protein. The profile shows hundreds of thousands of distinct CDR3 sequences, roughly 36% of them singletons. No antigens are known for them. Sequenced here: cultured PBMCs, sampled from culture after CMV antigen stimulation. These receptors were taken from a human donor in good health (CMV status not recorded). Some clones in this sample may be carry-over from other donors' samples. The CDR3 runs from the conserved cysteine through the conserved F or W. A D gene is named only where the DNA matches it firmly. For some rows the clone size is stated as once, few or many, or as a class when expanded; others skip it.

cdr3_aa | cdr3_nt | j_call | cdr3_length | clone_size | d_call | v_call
CSASELAGGQVEQFF | TGCAGTGCTAGCGAGCTAGCGGGGGGGCAGGTTGAGCAGTTCTTC | TRBJ2-1 | 15 | NA | TRBD2 | TRBV20-1
CASSQERLAAPNEQFF | TGTGCCAGCAGCCAAGAGCGACTAGCGGCCCCCAATGAGCAGTTCTTC | TRBJ2-1 | 16 | NA | TRBD2 | TRBV3-1
CASSRLAGNYNEQFF | TGTGCCAGCAGCAGACTAGCGGGAAATTACAATGAGCAGTTCTTC | TRBJ2-1 | 15 | few | TRBD2 | TRBV11-2
CSATRSRPSTDTQYF | TGCAGTGCCACTCGATCGAGACCTAGCACAGATACGCAGTATTTT | TRBJ2-3 | 15 | once | NA | TRBV20-1
CASSPRGQVYEQYF | TGTGCCAGCTCACCCAGGGGCCAGGTTTACGAGCAGTACTTC | TRBJ2-7 | 14 | NA | NA | TRBV18
CASSTPQASPETQYF | TGTGCCAGCAGCACCCCCCAGGCGTCCCCAGAGACCCAGTACTTC | TRBJ2-5 | 15 | NA | NA | TRBV5-5
CASSITQLGNYEQYF | TGTGCCAGTAGTATCACACAGCTGGGCAACTACGAGCAGTACTTC | TRBJ2-7 | 15 | NA | NA | TRBV19
CASSQGLNTGELFF | TGCGCCAGCAGCCAAGGGCTTAACACCGGGGAGCTGTTTTTT | TRBJ2-2 | 14 | few | NA | TRBV4-3
CSVDREGLSTDTQYF | TGCAGCGTTGACCGCGAGGGCCTTAGCACAGATACGCAGTATTTT | TRBJ2-3 | 15 | NA | NA | TRBV29-1
CASSLPAGEEYEQYF | TGTGCCAGCAGCTTACCAGCGGGAGAGGAATACGAGCAGTACTTC | TRBJ2-7 | 15 | NA | TRBD2 | TRBV7-9
CASSLGASGRGEQFF | TGTGCCAGCAGCTTAGGGGCTAGCGGGAGGGGTGAGCAGTTCTTC | TRBJ2-1 | 15 | NA | TRBD2 | TRBV7-8
CSVEDLQGGVGGRTEAFF | TGCAGCGTTGAAGATCTTCAGGGGGGGGTTGGGGGGAGGACTGAAGCTTTCTTT | TRBJ1-1 | 18 | NA | TRBD1 | TRBV29-1
CASSLQVANYGYTF | TGTGCCAGCAGTTTACAGGTGGCAAACTATGGCTACACCTTC | TRBJ1-2 | 14 | NA | NA | TRBV12-3/TRBV12-4
CASRPGTGVGYWPDTQYF | TGTGCCAGCAGACCCGGGACTGGGGTAGGGTATTGGCCAGATACGCAGTATTTT | TRBJ2-3 | 18 | many | NA | TRBV12-3/TRBV12-4
CASSTGGVYEQYF | TGTGCCAGCAGTACCGGCGGGGTCTACGAGCAGTACTTC | TRBJ2-7 | 13 | once | NA | TRBV7-1
CASRLSRSYNEQFF | TGTGCCAGCAGACTATCCCGCTCCTACAATGAGCAGTTCTTC | TRBJ2-1 | 14 | few | NA | TRBV12-3/TRBV12-4
CASSLVDRRETQYF | TGTGCCAGCAGCTTAGTTGATCGAAGAGAGACCCAGTACTTC | TRBJ2-5 | 14 | NA | NA | TRBV7-8
CSARASGRFEQYF | TGCAGTGCTAGAGCTAGCGGGAGATTCGAGCAGTACTTC | TRBJ2-7 | 13 | NA | TRBD2 | TRBV20-1
CASKMGGEEQFF | TGTGCCAGCAAAATGGGGGGGGAAGAGCAGTTCTTC | TRBJ2-1 | 12 | NA | TRBD2 | TRBV12-3/TRBV12-4
CASSRLGGGHSGNTIYF | TGCGCCAGCAGCCGACTTGGGGGAGGCCACTCTGGAAACACCATATATTTT | TRBJ1-3 | 17 | NA | NA | TRBV4-3
CASSLALLRSPLHF | TGTGCCAGCAGCTTAGCGTTGTTGCGGTCACCCCTCCACTTT | TRBJ1-6 | 14 | many | NA | TRBV7-2
CASSSSSTASYEQYF | TGTGCCAGCAGTTCCTCCTCAACAGCATCCTACGAGCAGTACTTC | TRBJ2-7 | 15 | NA | NA | TRBV7-6